What follows are 2 T cell receptor beta chains derived from one specimen sequenced in a study of cytomegalovirus exposure and HLA in healthy donors. PCR used 60 Vbeta primers and 13 Jbeta primers. Measured with immunoSEQ multiplex PCR; TCRdb has only the in-frame clones, and not every one. The table includes some 200,000 clones, roughly 73% detected once. Sequenced input: PBMCs. The source is a woman under 40 in good health and CMV-seronegative.

This clone was detected only a few times. This rearrangement joins TRBV5-1 to TRBJ2-3, with 7 bases matching TRBD1. Looked up from germline, CDR1 is SGHRS and CDR2 is YFSETQ. There are 14 residues in the CDR3. J gave up 4 bases and V 3 bases, and 5 bases lay outside the gene matches. CDR3: CASSSGTVPDTQYF. CDR3 nucleotide sequence: TGCGCCAGCAGCTCTGGGACAGTGCCAGATACGCAGTATTTT.

The chain joins TRBV4-1 to TRBJ2-2; 7 bases fit TRBD1. The ends lost 0 bases at V and 3 bases at J; junction bases unmatched: 1. Germline CDR1 and CDR2: MGHRA and YSYEKL. The CDR3 covers 15 residues. For the CDR3, the DNA is TGCGCCAGCAGCCAAGACGGGACAGACACCGGGGAGCTGTTTTTT. Its protein product is CASSQDGTDTGELFF.